This T cell receptor (beta chain) originates from a study of T-cell reconstitution after alpha-beta-depleted transplantation in children. Unique molecular identifiers were incorporated during preparation of the TCRbeta library. TCRdb re-called the PCR reads with MiXCR, one entry per CDR3 protein. This repertoire shows about 980,000 distinct CDR3 sequences, about 29% found once; its top ten account for roughly 28%. Study-level results: The study traced high day-60 TCRbeta diversity in some patients to surviving recipient T cells and thymic progenitors. Once a year had passed after transplant, T-cell counts and diversity came mostly from newly produced T cells. After transplant, at about two months, alpha-beta T cells were reportedly derived from several hundred expanded graft clones.

A word on this clonotype: Its antigen remains unidentified.

The clonotype originates from a boy younger than two who had a stem cell transplant for SCID, so the T cells may come from the graft donor. The sequences come from PBMCs, mostly from graft donor cells, collected 360 days after TCRalphabeta/CD19-depleted stem cell transplant.

In DNA, the CDR3 is TGTGCCAGCAGTGAAGCAGAGACAGGGCTAGTGCAGACCTTC. Amino acid sequence: CASSEAETGLVQTF. The chain has TRBV25-1 and TRBJ1-2; 7 nucleotides align to TRBD1. Germline V lookup: CDR1 MGHDK, CDR2 SYGVNS. With V trimmed by 2 bases and J by 14 bases, 14 bases remained unmatched. The CDR3 covers 14 residues.